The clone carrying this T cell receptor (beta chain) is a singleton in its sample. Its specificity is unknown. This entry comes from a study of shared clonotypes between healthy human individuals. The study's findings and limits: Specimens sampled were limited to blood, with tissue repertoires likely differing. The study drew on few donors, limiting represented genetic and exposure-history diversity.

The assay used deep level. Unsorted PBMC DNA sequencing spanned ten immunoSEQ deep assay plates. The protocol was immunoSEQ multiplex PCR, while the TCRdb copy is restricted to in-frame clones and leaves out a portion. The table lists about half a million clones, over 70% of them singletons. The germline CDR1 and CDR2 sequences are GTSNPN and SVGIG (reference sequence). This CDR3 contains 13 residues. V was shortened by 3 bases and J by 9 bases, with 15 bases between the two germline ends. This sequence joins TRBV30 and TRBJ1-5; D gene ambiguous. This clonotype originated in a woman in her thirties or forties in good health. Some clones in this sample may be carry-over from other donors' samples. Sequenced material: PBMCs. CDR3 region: CAWSPDGSSPQHF. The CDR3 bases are TGTGCCTGGAGCCCCGATGGTAGCTCGCCCCAGCATTTT.